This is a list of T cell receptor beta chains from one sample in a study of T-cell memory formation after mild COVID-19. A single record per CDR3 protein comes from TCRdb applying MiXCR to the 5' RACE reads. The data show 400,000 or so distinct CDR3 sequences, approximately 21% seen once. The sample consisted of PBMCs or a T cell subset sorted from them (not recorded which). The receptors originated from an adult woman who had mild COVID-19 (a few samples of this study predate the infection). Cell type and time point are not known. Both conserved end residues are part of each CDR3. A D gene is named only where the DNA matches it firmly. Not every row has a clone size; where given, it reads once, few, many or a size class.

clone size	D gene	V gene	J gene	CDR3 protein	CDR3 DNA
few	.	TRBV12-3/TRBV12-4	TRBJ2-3	CASSRAGTQLQYF	TGTGCCAGCAGCCGCGCCGGGACCCAACTGCAGTATTTT
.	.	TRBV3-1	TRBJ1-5	CASSQGPREPQHF	TGTGCCAGCAGCCAAGGTCCAAGAGAGCCCCAGCATTTT
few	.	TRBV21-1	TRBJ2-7	CASKADVRRDEQYF	TGTGCCAGCAAAGCGGACGTCCGAAGAGATGAGCAGTACTTC
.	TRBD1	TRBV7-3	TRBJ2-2	CATQGQGSTGELFF	TGTGCCACCCAGGGACAGGGGAGTACCGGGGAGCTGTTTTTT
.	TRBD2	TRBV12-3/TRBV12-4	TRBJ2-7	CASSLQRGEQYF	TGTGCCAGCAGTCTCCAGCGGGGGGAGCAGTACTTC
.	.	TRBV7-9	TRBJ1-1	CASIKEGTLGNTEAFF	TGTGCCAGCATAAAGGAGGGCACCTTAGGGAACACTGAAGCTTTCTTT
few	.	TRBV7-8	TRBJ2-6	CASSLAVLAGSGANVLTF	TGTGCCAGCAGCTTAGCTGTCTTGGCGGGCTCTGGGGCCAACGTCCTGACTTTC
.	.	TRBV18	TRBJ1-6	CASSPGIQPQSPLHF	TGTGCCAGCTCACCGGGGATACAGCCACAGTCACCCCTCCACTTT
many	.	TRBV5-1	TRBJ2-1	CASSLDISSYNEQFF	TGCGCCAGCAGCCTAGATATCAGCTCCTACAATGAGCAGTTCTTC
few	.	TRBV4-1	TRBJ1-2	CASSPREGGGGYTF	TGCGCCAGCAGCCCGCGGGAGGGCGGAGGCGGCTACACCTTC
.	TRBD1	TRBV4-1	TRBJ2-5	CASSRAPGQGETQYF	TGCGCCAGCAGCCGAGCTCCGGGACAGGGGGAGACCCAGTACTTC
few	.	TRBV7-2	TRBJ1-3	CASSPQGSTGNTIYF	TGTGCCAGCAGCCCACAGGGTAGTACTGGAAACACCATATATTTT
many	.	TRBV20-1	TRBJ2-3	CSATILSTDTQYF	TGCAGTGCTACGATACTGAGCACAGATACGCAGTATTTT
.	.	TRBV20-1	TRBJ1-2	CSARAHDGPNYGYTF	TGCAGTGCTAGAGCTCATGACGGTCCTAACTATGGCTACACCTTC
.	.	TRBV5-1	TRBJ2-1	CASSLGQQGLYNEQFF	TGCGCCAGCAGCTTGGGTCAACAGGGACTCTACAATGAGCAGTTCTTC
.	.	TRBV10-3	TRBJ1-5	CAIRGEESAQPQHF	TGTGCCATCCGCGGGGAGGAATCAGCTCAGCCCCAGCATTTT
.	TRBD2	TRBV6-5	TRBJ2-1	CASSYGTSGSDEQFF	TGTGCCAGCAGTTACGGGACTAGCGGGAGCGATGAGCAGTTCTTC
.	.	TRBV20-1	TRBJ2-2	CSARAGGQRNTGELFF	TGCAGTGCTAGAGCCGGGGGGCAGCGGAACACCGGGGAGCTGTTTTTT
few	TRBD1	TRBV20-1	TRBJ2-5	CSAPDRGQGTQYF	TGCAGTGCTCCCGACAGGGGGCAGGGGACCCAGTACTTC
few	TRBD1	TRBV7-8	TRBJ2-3	CASSRGQGTDTQYF	TGTGCCAGCAGCCGGGGACAGGGTACAGATACGCAGTATTTT
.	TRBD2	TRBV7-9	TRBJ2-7	CASSHGLASYEQYF	TGTGCCAGCAGCCACGGACTAGCGAGCTACGAGCAGTACTTC
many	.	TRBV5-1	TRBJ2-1	CASSRTESSYNEQFF	TGCGCCAGCAGCCGTACCGAAAGCTCCTACAATGAGCAGTTCTTC
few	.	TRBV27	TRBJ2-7	CASSLPGHPHEQYF	TGTGCCAGCAGCTTACCGGGACATCCCCACGAGCAGTACTTC
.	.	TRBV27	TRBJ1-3	CASSTGTPRAGNTIYF	TGTGCCAGCAGTACAGGGACGCCCCGGGCTGGAAACACCATATATTTT
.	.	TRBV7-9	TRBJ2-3	CASSLWSEPQTDTQYF	TGTGCCAGCAGCTTATGGTCAGAGCCTCAAACAGATACGCAGTATTTT
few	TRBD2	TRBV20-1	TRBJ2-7	CSASPEPGGPLYEQYF	TGCAGTGCTAGCCCCGAACCGGGAGGGCCTTTGTACGAGCAGTACTTC
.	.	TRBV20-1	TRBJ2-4	CSARSQSKNIQYF	TGCAGTGCTAGATCACAGTCCAAAAACATTCAGTACTTC
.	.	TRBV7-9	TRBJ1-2	CASSSDSLNYGYTF	TGTGCCAGCAGCTCGGACAGTCTGAACTATGGCTACACCTTC
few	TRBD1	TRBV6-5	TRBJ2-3	CASSYLGQGSTDTQYF	TGTGCCAGCAGTTACCTAGGACAGGGAAGCACAGATACGCAGTATTTT
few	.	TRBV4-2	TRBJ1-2	CASSQGEGRDNYGYTF	TGTGCCAGCAGCCAAGGAGAGGGCAGGGACAACTATGGCTACACCTTC
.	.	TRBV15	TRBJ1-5	CATSPNGRNNQPQHF	TGTGCCACCAGCCCTAATGGACGTAACAATCAGCCCCAGCATTTT
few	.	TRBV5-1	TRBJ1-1	CASSFQGLTEAFF	TGCGCCAGCAGCTTTCAGGGACTCACTGAAGCTTTCTTT
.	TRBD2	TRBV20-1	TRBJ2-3	CSASGGVQRPTDTQYF	TGCAGTGCTAGTGGGGGGGTACAGCGGCCCACAGATACGCAGTATTTT